This TCR beta chain was observed in a study of CD8 T cells in ankylosing spondylitis. Study-level points and caveats: Enrichment of disease-linked clones was reportedly significant in matched ankylosing spondylitis synovial fluid. Prior literature has documented some motif variants in synovial fluid and blood from reactive arthritis.

The CDR3 sequence is 16 residues long. Trimming left V 2 bases short and J 3 bases short, with 13 bases between. Germline V gene sequence: CDR1 MNHEY, CDR2 SMNVEV (reference sequence). As the method for making TCR beta libraries, quantitative 5'-RACE with molecular barcodes was used. MiXCR was run by TCRdb on the 5' RACE reads, yielding one entry per CDR3 protein. Of about 240,000 distinct CDR3 sequences listed, 8% to 9.5% are singletons. This clonotype showed up many times. Its antigen is unidentified. Source material: blood, either unsorted or a sorted T cell fraction (not recorded which). This TCR came from a male donor with ankylosing spondylitis or in good health (not recorded which). The V and J genes are TRBV27 and TRBJ1-4; D is uncertain. CDR3 bases: TGTGCCAGCAGTTTAGGGTCTTGGAACCCTAATGAAAAACTGTTTTTT. It yields the protein CASSLGSWNPNEKLFF.